Each of the 19 T cell receptor beta chains below was sequenced from the same sample in a study of cytomegalovirus exposure and HLA in healthy donors. Libraries were prepared by immunoSEQ multiplex PCR; TCRdb keeps only in-frame clonotypes and omits some of them. The table lists approximately 150,000 clones, approximately 89% of them singletons. Sample: PBMCs. These receptors originate from a man aged 18 to 30 in good health and CMV-seropositive.

The chain links TRBV9 to TRBJ2-3; TRBD2 might be the D (6 bases). V gave up 4 bases and J gave up 0 bases, with 9 bases separating them. CDR1 and CDR2 from the germline V gene are SGDLS and YYNGEE. The CDR3 spans 14 residues. The CDR3 reads CASSLGTSTDTQYF. CDR3 DNA: TGTGCCAGCAGCCTTGGGACTAGCACAGATACGCAGTATTTT. Full variable domain (rest looked up from reference TRBV9 and TRBJ2-3): DSGVTQTPKHLITATGQRVTLRCSPRSGDLSVYWYQQSLDQGLQFLIQYYNGEERAKGNILERFSAQQFPDLHSELNLSSLELGDSALYFCASSLGTSTDTQYFGPGTRLTVL.

The chain recombines TRBV9 with TRBJ2-1; D may be TRBD2 (7 bases). CDR1 SGDLS and CDR2 YYNGEE come from the germline V gene. V gave up 3 bases and J gave up 4 bases, with 14 bases separating them. The CDR3 loop spans 15 amino acids. The CDR3 DNA reads as TGTGCCAGCAGCGAGGGGGGGGCGCGTTACAATGAGCAGTTCTTC. Protein product: CASSEGGARYNEQFF.

The V call is TRBV27, the J call TRBJ2-2; 10 nucleotides align to TRBD2. Germline V CDR1 and CDR2: MNHEY, SMNVEV (reference sequence). V shed 4 bases, J shed 4 bases, and the junction held 9 bases outside the gene matches. The CDR3 totals 17 residues. The CDR3 DNA sequence: TGTGCCAGCAGTTCTCTCTCCGGGACTAGCGTCACCGGGGAGCTGTTTTTT. As protein: CASSSLSGTSVTGELFF.

The rearrangement links TRBV27 to TRBJ1-2; D perhaps matches TRBD1 (6 bases). Per germline, CDR1 MNHEY and CDR2 SMNVEV (reference sequence). This CDR3 is 12 amino acids long. Deletions cut 6 bases from V and 7 bases from J, with 12 bases between. CDR3 sequence: CASSDRSGGYTF. CDR3 bases: TGTGCCAGCAGCGACAGGTCGGGTGGCTACACCTTC.

J is TRBJ2-5 and V is TRBV7-9; 7 bases match TRBD2. The CDR3 spans 13 residues. The V gene's germline CDR1 is SEHNR and CDR2 FQNEAQ (reference sequence). V shed 5 bases, J shed 5 bases, and the junction held 5 bases outside the gene matches. DNA for the CDR3: TGTGCCAGCAGCACCGGGGGAGGGGAGACCCAGTACTTC. Protein product: CASSTGGGETQYF. Together with reference TRBV7-9 and TRBJ2-5, the CDR3 gives the full variable domain: DTGVSQNPRHKITKRGQNVTFRCDPISEHNRLYWYRQTLGQGPEFLTYFQNEAQLEKSRLLSDRFSAERPKGSFSTLEIQRTEQGDSAMYLCASSTGGGETQYFGPGTRLLVL.

This rearrangement joins TRBV2 to TRBJ1-4; no clear D. The CDR3 is 13 amino acids. The germline V gene encodes CDR1 SNHLY and CDR2 FYNNEI. Trimming removed 11 bases from V and 4 bases from J, with 14 bases in between. The CDR3 coding sequence is TGTGCCTCCTCGAACAGTCTTAATGAAAAACTGTTTTTT. Translated: CASSNSLNEKLFF.

The chain employs TRBV14 and TRBJ2-2; TRBD2 matches at 7 bases. The ends lost 1 base at V and 2 bases at J; junction bases unmatched: 4. The CDR3 consists of 16 residues. Looked up from germline, CDR1 is SGHDN and CDR2 is FVKESK. The CDR3 here is CASSQVAGVNTGELFF. In nucleotides, the CDR3 is TGTGCCAGCAGCCAAGTTGCGGGAGTTAACACCGGGGAGCTGTTTTTT.

The V call is TRBV28, the J call TRBJ1-2; 8 bases are a match to TRBD1. The CDR3 covers 14 residues. V gave up 7 bases and J gave up 1 base; unmatched junction bases: 5. The germline V gene encodes CDR1 MDHEN and CDR2 SYDVKM. The CDR3 here is CASKETGDNYGYTF. The CDR3 bases are TGTGCCAGCAAGGAGACAGGGGATAACTATGGCTACACCTTC.

V usage is TRBV5-1 and J usage is TRBJ2-1; TRBD2 agrees at 9 bases. Trimming took 0 bases from V and 8 from J; bases not matched to a gene: 6. Germline V gene data show CDR1 as SGHRS and CDR2 as YFSETQ. The CDR3 is made up of 15 amino acids. The CDR3 loop reads CASSLEAGGGDEQFF. CDR3 sequence (DNA): TGCGCCAGCAGCTTGGAGGCGGGAGGGGGGGATGAGCAGTTCTTC.

The chain is built from TRBV5-1 and TRBJ2-2, with a weak D call TRBD1 (6 bases). Trimming left V 4 bases short and J 3 bases short, with 13 bases between. The CDR3 contains 15 residues. Germline-derived CDR1 and CDR2 are SGHRS and YFSETQ. CDR3 sequence (DNA): TGCGCCAGCAGCCTGAAGGACAGCTACACCGGGGAGCTGTTTTTT. It is translated as CASSLKDSYTGELFF.

CDR3 in amino acids: CASRLGLAGYNEQFF. In DNA, the CDR3 is TGCGCCAGCAGACTGGGACTAGCGGGTTACAATGAGCAGTTCTTC. The genes are TRBV4-1 and TRBJ2-1; 12 bases line up with TRBD2. The CDR3 extends over 15 amino acids. CDR1 is MGHRA, CDR2 YSYEKL, per germline. Trimming at V came to 6 bases and at J to 4 bases, leaving 4 bases not matched to a gene.

The rearrangement links TRBV7-2 to TRBJ2-7; possible D gene TRBD2, 6 bases. CDR3 length: 15 amino acids. Trimming took off 3 bases at V and 3 bases at J, with 15 bases between the two ends. CDR1 and CDR2 (germline): SGHTA, FQGNSA. CDR3 DNA: TGTGCCAGCAGCTTTACGGGGGACCCCCGCTACGAGCAGTACTTC. Its protein is CASSFTGDPRYEQYF.

This chain joins TRBV2 and TRBJ1-1, with no clear D. This CDR3 region has 15 residues. Trimming removed 4 bases at V and 0 bases at J, with 12 bases between. Germline V gene sequence: CDR1 SNHLY, CDR2 FYNNEI. The CDR3, as DNA: TGTGCCAGCAGTGGCTTCGGGTCTATGAACACTGAAGCTTTCTTT. This translates into CASSGFGSMNTEAFF.

The rearrangement links TRBV6-5 to TRBJ1-2; weak D call: TRBD1 (6 bases). Germline V gene sequence: CDR1 MNHEY, CDR2 SVGAGI. V was pared by 5 bases and J by 8 bases, with 15 bases between. There are 13 residues in the CDR3. CDR3 nucleotide sequence: TGTGCCAGCAGTCCCCTGACAGGCGGCGGCTACACCTTC. The encoded protein is CASSPLTGGGYTF.

The J gene is TRBJ2-7, the V gene TRBV2, with 7 bases identical to TRBD2. The CDR3 runs to 13 residues. In germline, CDR1 is SNHLY, CDR2 FYNNEI. V trimming: 5 bases; J trimming: 4 bases; junction bases outside the gene matches: 5. The CDR3 sequence is CASSKTSRYEQYF. CDR3 DNA: TGTGCCAGCAGTAAGACTAGCAGGTACGAGCAGTACTTC. Combining the CDR3 with reference TRBV2 and TRBJ2-7 gives the whole variable domain EPEVTQTPSHQVTQMGQEVILRCVPISNHLYFYWYRQILGQKVEFLVSFYNNEISEKSEIFDDQFSVERPDGSNFTLKIRSTKLEDSAMYFCASSKTSRYEQYFGPGTRLTVT.

At least ten counts were recorded for this clone. The rearrangement joins TRBV5-1 to TRBJ1-1; D call uncertain. Germline loops: CDR1 SGHRS, CDR2 YFSETQ. This CDR3 is built from 14 residues. The germline V and J ends were trimmed by 0 bases and 6 bases, with 12 bases remaining between them. CDR3 nucleotide sequence: TGCGCCAGCAGCTTGGATGGCAAACCCGCTGAAGCTTTCTTT. It encodes CASSLDGKPAEAFF.

The chain uses TRBV5-6 and TRBJ2-7; D possibly corresponds to TRBD2 (5 bases). The CDR3 extends over 15 amino acids. V was shortened by 4 bases and J by 4 bases, with 18 bases between the two germline ends. Germline V gene sequence: CDR1 SGHDT, CDR2 YYEEEE. CDR3 loop: CASSRPLGSKYEQYF. For the CDR3, the DNA is TGTGCCAGCAGCCGCCCCCTGGGGAGCAAATACGAGCAGTACTTC.

The gene calls are TRBV4-2 and TRBJ1-1; D possibly corresponds to TRBD1 (5 bases). The CDR3 loop spans 15 amino acids. V lost 5 bases, J lost 0 bases, and 13 bases lay in between. Per germline, CDR1 LGHNA and CDR2 YNFKEQ. The CDR3 protein is CASSMGGFMNTEAFF. The CDR3 bases are TGTGCCAGCAGCATGGGGGGATTCATGAACACTGAAGCTTTCTTT.

The V and J genes are TRBV4-2 and TRBJ2-7; TRBD1 agrees at 8 bases. The CDR3 extends over 14 amino acids. J gave up 0 bases and V 4 bases, and 2 bases lay outside the gene matches. Germline values: CDR1 LGHNA, CDR2 YNFKEQ. CDR3 in DNA: TGTGCCAGCAGCCCAGGACAGGGCTCCTACGAGCAGTACTTC. It is translated as CASSPGQGSYEQYF.